A selection of T cell receptor beta chains follows, all from one sample in a study of T cells after posttransplantation cyclophosphamide. Here immunoSEQ multiplex PCR was the method, and the copy in TCRdb shows in-frame clones only, minus some. The sample comprises about 12,000 clones, over 2% of which are singletons, and around a sixth rests with the top ten. The material was PBMCs, obtained after allogeneic stem cell transplant with posttransplant cyclophosphamide. All receptors come from a male patient aged 25-45 years who received an allogeneic stem cell transplant from a related donor, was CMV-positive, and had no GVHD. The graft donor may have contributed some T cells. CDR3s include the opening cysteine and the closing phenylalanine or tryptophan. Fields, in order: V gene, clone size, D gene, J gene, CDR3 DNA, CDR3 protein. A D gene is named only where the DNA matches it firmly. Clone size is given for some rows only: seen once, a few or many times, or a class if the clone is expanded.

v_gene: TRBV7-2
abundance: -
d_gene: TRBD2
j_gene: TRBJ2-1
CDR3nt: TGTGCCAGCAGCTCTAGAGGGGGGACTAGCGGGAATGAGCAGTTCTTC
CDR3aa: CASSSRGGTSGNEQFF

v_gene: TRBV28
abundance: few
d_gene: TRBD1
j_gene: TRBJ1-5
CDR3nt: TGTGCCAGCTTGCCTAAGACAGGGGACAATCAGGCGCAGCATTTT
CDR3aa: CASLPKTGDNQAQHF

v_gene: TRBV7-7
abundance: -
d_gene: -
j_gene: TRBJ2-4
CDR3nt: TGTGCCAGCAGCTTAGAACAGGGCGACATTCAGTACTTC
CDR3aa: CASSLEQGDIQYF

v_gene: TRBV19
abundance: few
d_gene: TRBD1
j_gene: TRBJ1-3
CDR3nt: TGTGCCAGTAGTGCCTTAAACCGGGACAGGGGTGGAAACACCATATATTTT
CDR3aa: CASSALNRDRGGNTIYF

v_gene: TRBV19
abundance: few
d_gene: -
j_gene: TRBJ2-5
CDR3nt: TGTGCCAGTAGACCAATTGGGCAGGGAGAGACCCAGTACTTC
CDR3aa: CASRPIGQGETQYF

v_gene: TRBV11-1
abundance: few
d_gene: -
j_gene: TRBJ2-5
CDR3nt: TGTGCCAGCAGCCCGGACAGCCAAGAGACCCAGTACTTC
CDR3aa: CASSPDSQETQYF

v_gene: TRBV5-1
abundance: few
d_gene: -
j_gene: TRBJ1-2
CDR3nt: TGCGCCAGCAGCTCATCGGGGGGACTTTATGGCTACACCTTC
CDR3aa: CASSSSGGLYGYTF

v_gene: TRBV11-2
abundance: -
d_gene: -
j_gene: TRBJ2-1
CDR3nt: TGTGCCAGCAGTAAGTCCTGGGCAGGGGTGCATGAGCAGTTCTTC
CDR3aa: CASSKSWAGVHEQFF

v_gene: TRBV7-2
abundance: -
d_gene: TRBD1
j_gene: TRBJ1-2
CDR3nt: TGTGCCAGCACCCTGACAGGGAACTATGGCTACACCTTC
CDR3aa: CASTLTGNYGYTF

v_gene: TRBV18
abundance: -
d_gene: -
j_gene: TRBJ2-7
CDR3nt: TGTGCCAGCTCCCAAACGAGTAGGGGCCTCGGCGAGCAGTACTTC
CDR3aa: CASSQTSRGLGEQYF

v_gene: TRBV18
abundance: -
d_gene: TRBD1
j_gene: TRBJ2-7
CDR3nt: TGTGCCAGCTCACCGGGACAGGGGGGGACTTACGAGCAGTACTTC
CDR3aa: CASSPGQGGTYEQYF

v_gene: TRBV7-2
abundance: -
d_gene: -
j_gene: TRBJ1-2
CDR3nt: TGTGCCAGCAGCTTAGGTGCTCAGATGTCTAACTATGGCTACACCTTC
CDR3aa: CASSLGAQMSNYGYTF

v_gene: TRBV27
abundance: few
d_gene: -
j_gene: TRBJ1-2
CDR3nt: TGTGCCAGCAGTTTATCGAGTGCAGGGATCTATGGCTACACCTTC
CDR3aa: CASSLSSAGIYGYTF

v_gene: TRBV10-3
abundance: -
d_gene: -
j_gene: TRBJ2-7
CDR3nt: TGTGCCATCAAGGGGCGCTACGAGCAGTACTTC
CDR3aa: CAIKGRYEQYF

v_gene: TRBV28
abundance: few
d_gene: TRBD1
j_gene: TRBJ1-5
CDR3nt: TGTGCCAGCAGTTGGGACAGGATTCGTCAGCCCCAGCATTTT
CDR3aa: CASSWDRIRQPQHF

v_gene: TRBV14
abundance: -
d_gene: -
j_gene: TRBJ2-7
CDR3nt: TGTGCCAGCAGCCAAGAGCCGGGATTTTATTACGAGCAGTACTTC
CDR3aa: CASSQEPGFYYEQYF

v_gene: TRBV4-1
abundance: -
d_gene: -
j_gene: TRBJ1-5
CDR3nt: TGCGCCAGCAGCCCAACGGGAGCCTGGGGAAATCAGCCCCAGCATTTT
CDR3aa: CASSPTGAWGNQPQHF

v_gene: TRBV6-1
abundance: few
d_gene: TRBD2
j_gene: TRBJ2-5
CDR3nt: TGTGCCAGCAACGGTATAGCGGGGGGCCAAGAGACCCAGTACTTC
CDR3aa: CASNGIAGGQETQYF

v_gene: TRBV6-1
abundance: -
d_gene: TRBD1
j_gene: TRBJ1-1
CDR3nt: TGTGCCTGTTCCACAGGGGGCTACACTGAAGCTTTCTTT
CDR3aa: CACSTGGYTEAFF

v_gene: TRBV5-1
abundance: few
d_gene: -
j_gene: TRBJ2-2
CDR3nt: TGCGCCAGCAGCTTTGGACTCCCGAACACCGGGGAGCTGTTTTTT
CDR3aa: CASSFGLPNTGELFF